The 30 T cell receptor beta chains below come from one sample, sequenced in a study of T cells in Graves' hyperthyroidism and ophthalmopathy. RNA transcripts served as the template for amplifying TCR beta CDR3 regions. A set of HTBI primers served as the primers for a first-round RT-PCR of the TCR CDR3. TCRdb independently ran MiXCR on the multiplex PCR reads; one entry per CDR3 protein. The sample comprises 660,000 or so distinct CDR3 sequences, about 45% of which are singletons, and approximately 7.2% rests with the top ten. The sample comprised peripheral blood or thyroid tissue (not recorded which). The receptors were sampled from an adult man with Graves' disease, either hyperthyroidism or ophthalmopathy (not recorded which).

On this clonotype itself: One end of the junction is discordant with germline, which a read error may explain. This chain links TRBV7-9 with TRBJ1-2, with 8 bases fitting TRBD1. CDR3 length: 14 residues. In germline, CDR1 is SEHNR, CDR2 FQNEAQ (reference sequence). In DNA form, the CDR3 reads TGTGCCAGCAGCCTAAGATCAGGGGGCCTTGGCTGCACCTTC. It encodes CASSLRSGGLGCTF.

This clonotype was counted at least ten times. The chain employs TRBV7-8 and TRBJ1-5; D is unclear. V lost 0 bases to trimming and J lost 4 bases, with 4 bases between them. The CDR3 consists of 13 residues. The germline gives CDR1 SGHVS, CDR2 FQNEAQ. This CDR3 is CASSLATNQPQHF. CDR3 in DNA: TGTGCCAGCAGCTTAGCGACGAATCAGCCCCAGCATTTT.

V and J are TRBV20-1 and TRBJ1-6; D perhaps matches TRBD1 (6 bases). CDR1 and CDR2 (germline): DFQATT, SNEGSKA (reference sequence). The germline V and J ends were trimmed by 3 bases and 7 bases, with 16 bases remaining between them. The CDR3 length is 15 residues. The DNA of the CDR3 is TGCAGTGCTAGGGTCGAACAGGGAGGCAATTCACCCCTCCACTTT. Translated: CSARVEQGGNSPLHF.

This clonotype turned up a few times. This chain joins TRBV12-3 or TRBV12-4 and TRBJ1-2, with D perhaps TRBD1 (5 bases). The V gene lost 3 bases and the J gene lost 7 bases, with 12 bases spanning the gap. There are 13 residues in the CDR3. Here the CDR3 reads CASSFGDSSGYTF. The CDR3 DNA sequence: TGTGCCAGCAGTTTCGGCGACAGTAGTGGCTACACCTTC.

This clonotype showed up many times. The chain combines TRBV15 with TRBJ2-5; 8 bases are a match to TRBD2. CDR3 size: 15 residues. Germline V CDR1 and CDR2: LNHNV, YYDKDF (reference sequence). V trimming: 3 bases; J trimming: 0 bases; junction bases outside the gene matches: 3. The CDR3, as DNA: TGTGCCACCAGCAGTACCGGGAGGGACCAAGAGACCCAGTACTTC. This encodes CATSSTGRDQETQYF. Based on the CDR3 plus reference TRBV15 and TRBJ2-5, the full variable domain is DAMVIQNPRYQVTQFGKPVTLSCSQTLNHNVMYWYQQKSSQAPKLLFHYYDKDFNNEADTPDNFQSRRPNTSFCFLDIRSPGLGDTAMYLCATSSTGRDQETQYFGPGTRLLVL.

The rearrangement links TRBV2 to TRBJ2-7; TRBD2 aligns across 12 bases. The V gene's germline CDR1 is SNHLY and CDR2 FYNNEI. V dropped 7 bases and J dropped 7; count of bases not matched to a gene: 11. This CDR3 has 15 amino acids. The CDR3: CASMSPSGRADEQYF. The CDR3 bases are TGTGCCAGCATGTCGCCTAGCGGGAGGGCCGATGAGCAGTACTTC.

This clonotype was seen at least ten times. The CDR3 sequence: CASSSRDGNEKLFF. Written as DNA, the CDR3 is TGTGCCAGCAGCTCCCGGGACGGAAATGAAAAACTGTTTTTT. The chain combines TRBV7-8 with TRBJ1-4, with D maybe TRBD1 (5 bases). The germline V gene has CDR1 SGHVS and CDR2 FQNEAQ. The V end was cut by 4 bases, the J end by 5 bases, with 11 bases between. The CDR3 has 14 residues.

The gene calls are TRBV9 and TRBJ2-5, with 9 bases fitting TRBD2. The CDR3 length is 15 residues. V lost 4 bases and J lost 2; bases outside the gene matches: 6. Germline CDR1 reads SGDLS; CDR2 reads YYNGEE. In DNA form, the CDR3 reads TGTGCCAGCAGCTTGCGGACTAGCGAACAAGAGACCCAGTACTTC. Amino acids: CASSLRTSEQETQYF.

The J gene is TRBJ2-5, the V gene TRBV5-6; 12 bases map to TRBD2. Trimming removed 3 bases from V and 7 bases from J; junction bases left unmatched: 19. This CDR3 is built from 19 residues. Germline assignment: CDR1 SGHDT and CDR2 YYEEEE. CDR3 sequence (DNA): TGTGCCAGCAGCTGGAGGGGGCGCGGATCTAGCGGGAGGGCGACGACCCAGTACTTC. Protein product: CASSWRGRGSSGRATTQYF.

In this sample, this clonotype turned up many times. This chain connects TRBV6-5 to TRBJ1-6; D not certain. The CDR3 is 16 residues long. The V and J ends lost 0 bases and 3 bases respectively, with 9 bases between them. The germline CDR1 and CDR2 sequences are MNHEY and SVGAGI. In DNA form, the CDR3 reads TGTGCCAGCAGTTACTCGTCAGCTCACTATAATTCACCCCTCCACTTT. The encoded protein is CASSYSSAHYNSPLHF.

This chain connects TRBV7-9 to TRBJ1-3; a possible D gene is TRBD1 (6 bases). The CDR3 consists of 15 residues. The germline gives CDR1 SEHNR, CDR2 FQNEAQ (reference sequence). The V gene lost 5 bases and the J gene lost 2 bases, with 13 bases spanning the gap. In nucleotides, the CDR3 is TGTGCCAGCAGCCGGAACAGGGCTACTGGAAACACCATATATTTT. It specifies CASSRNRATGNTIYF.

This chain joins TRBV12-3 or TRBV12-4 and TRBJ1-4; tentative D call: TRBD1 (6 bases). This CDR3 is built from 16 residues. V lost 5 bases, J lost 0 bases, and 13 bases lay in between. CDR3 in amino acids: CASSNRDLSTNEKLFF. CDR3 bases: TGTGCCAGCAGTAACAGGGATCTCTCAACTAATGAAAAACTGTTTTTT.

The J gene is TRBJ2-2, the V gene TRBV5-1; 7 bases are shared with TRBD2. The CDR3 has 17 amino acids. Germline V gene lookup returns CDR1 SGHRS and CDR2 YFSETQ. After removal of 3 bases from V and 4 bases from J, the junction contained 12 bases not matched to a gene. CDR3 protein: CASSSQGGGRGTGELFF. CDR3 DNA sequence: TGCGCCAGCAGCTCCCAAGGAGGCGGGAGAGGCACCGGGGAGCTGTTTTTT.

The genes are TRBV6-5 and TRBJ2-2; D gene uncertain. The CDR3 consists of 13 residues. Trimming stripped 2 bases from V and 3 bases from J, with 4 bases between. Looked up from germline, CDR1 is MNHEY and CDR2 is SVGAGI. DNA of the CDR3: TGTGCCAGCAGTTACAGGCACACCGGGGAGCTGTTTTTT. Protein product: CASSYRHTGELFF.

This clonotype was found many times. The J gene is TRBJ2-5, the V gene TRBV10-3, with 8 bases that match TRBD2. The length of the CDR3 is 16 residues. The V gene's germline CDR1 is ENHRY and CDR2 SYGVKD. After removal of 0 bases from V and 2 bases from J, the junction contained 5 bases not matched to a gene. CDR3 nucleotides: TGTGCCATCAGTGAGTCGATTAGCGGGGTTCAAGAGACCCAGTACTTC. Its translation: CAISESISGVQETQYF.

V gene TRBV5-1 combines with J gene TRBJ1-4; maybe TRBD1 (6 bases). The germline gives CDR1 SGHRS, CDR2 YFSETQ. The CDR3 totals 16 residues. Trimming took 3 bases from V and 2 from J, leaving 14 bases between them. The CDR3 reads CASSSDSIITNEKLFF. CDR3 sequence (DNA): TGCGCCAGCAGCTCGGACAGCATTATCACTAATGAAAAACTGTTTTTT.

This clonotype was seen just once. One end of the junction is discordant with germline, which a read error may explain. The rearrangement links TRBV2 to TRBJ2-7; 9 bases are a match to TRBD2. CDR3 length: 16 residues. Per the germline V gene, CDR1 is SNHLY and CDR2 is FYNNEI. For the CDR3, the DNA is TGTGCCAGCAGTGAACGGGCGGGGGGGGCCCCCTACCAGCAGTACTTC. This sequence encodes CASSERAGGAPYQQYF.

The J gene is TRBJ1-4, the V gene TRBV7-8, with a weak D call TRBD1 (6 bases). This CDR3 has 15 residues. Deletions cut 4 bases from V and 8 bases from J, with 17 bases between. CDR1 and CDR2 (germline): SGHVS, FQNEAQ. The CDR3 sequence is CASSWGRGADEKLFF. The CDR3 region has the DNA TGTGCCAGCAGCTGGGGTCGGGGGGCAGACGAAAAACTGTTTTTT.

This clonotype showed up just a few times. The rearrangement joins TRBV7-2 to TRBJ1-3; D perhaps matches TRBD1 (6 bases). This CDR3 region has 15 residues. Germline V lookup: CDR1 SGHTA, CDR2 FQGNSA. Trimming stripped 5 bases from V and 1 base from J, with 12 bases between. The CDR3, as DNA: TGTGCCAGCAGCCGTTGGGGACAATCTGGAAACACCATATATTTT. It yields the protein CASSRWGQSGNTIYF.

This clonotype appeared a few times. For the CDR3, the DNA is TGTGCCAGCACCTTACGTGGGACAGGGACAAATAATTCACCCCTCCACTTT. It yields the protein CASTLRGTGTNNSPLHF. This chain connects TRBV6-5 to TRBJ1-6; TRBD1 matches at 9 bases. Trimming at V came to 7 bases and at J to 5 bases, leaving 12 bases not matched to a gene. The CDR3 has 17 amino acids. CDR1 and CDR2 (germline): MNHEY, SVGAGI.

J is TRBJ1-3 and V is TRBV29-1; 7 bases are shared with TRBD1. Trimming at V came to 3 bases and at J to 6 bases, leaving 5 bases not matched to a gene. CDR3 length: 13 residues. Germline CDR1 and CDR2: SQVTM and ANQGSEA. As DNA, the CDR3 is TGCAGCGTTGAGGGGACAGCAAAAAACACCATATATTTT. It is translated as CSVEGTAKNTIYF.

This clonotype appeared many times. A junction end diverges from the germline sequence, so it may reflect a read error. The chain uses TRBV7-7 and TRBJ1-3; possible D gene TRBD1, 5 bases. The V gene's germline CDR1 is SSHAT and CDR2 FNYEAQ (reference sequence). The CDR3 is 16 amino acids. CDR3: CASSSGTADSGNTIYF. The CDR3 coding sequence is TGTGCTAGCAGCAGCGGGACCGCCGACTCTGGAAACACCATATATTTT.

Remarks on this clonotype: A read error may be the cause here, since a much bigger clone is one base away. This chain uses TRBV10-3 with TRBJ2-5; 12 positions match TRBD1. The CDR3 extends over 15 amino acids. V was pared by 6 bases and J by 9 bases, with 11 bases of the junction left unmatched. Germline V CDR1 and CDR2: ENHRY, SYGVKD. CDR3 in DNA: TGTGCCATCAGGGAGGGACAGGGGGCCTGGTCCCCCCAGTACTTC. Its translation is CAIREGQGAWSPQYF.

This clonotype was found many times. The chain couples TRBV2 to TRBJ1-4; a possible D gene is TRBD1 (5 bases). Germline loops: CDR1 SNHLY, CDR2 FYNNEI. The CDR3 extends over 14 amino acids. Trimming took off 6 bases at V and 6 bases at J, with 14 bases between the two ends. This chain's CDR3 is CASSDGRDYEKLFF. The CDR3 bases are TGTGCCAGCAGCGACGGACGGGACTATGAAAAACTGTTTTTT.

This clonotype came up many times. The rearrangement joins TRBV25-1 to TRBJ1-2; a weak D match, TRBD1 (5 bases). The CDR3 extends over 17 amino acids. V was cut by 3 bases and J by 0 bases, with 17 bases left in between. Germline values: CDR1 MGHDK, CDR2 SYGVNS. The CDR3 reads CASSEGGVATPNYGYTF. In DNA form, the CDR3 reads TGTGCCAGCAGTGAGGGGGGAGTGGCAACCCCTAACTATGGCTACACCTTC.

V usage is TRBV7-6 and J usage is TRBJ2-2; 7 bases agree with TRBD1. Losses at the gene ends were 4 bases for V and 3 bases for J; bases not matched to a gene: 5. Germline V CDR1 and CDR2: SGHVS, FNYEAQ. There are 15 residues in the CDR3. CDR3 bases: TGTGCCAGCAGCTCCCCGACAGGGTACACCGGGGAGCTGTTTTTT. This sequence encodes CASSSPTGYTGELFF.

The chain has TRBV20-1 and TRBJ1-6; D gene uncertain. This CDR3 is built from 17 residues. The V end was cut by 0 bases, the J end by 0 bases, with 12 bases between. Germline CDR1 is DFQATT and CDR2 is SNEGSKA (reference sequence). Written as DNA, the CDR3 is TGCAGTGCTAGAGATCTAGGAGGGAGCTCCTATAATTCACCCCTCCACTTT. Translated: CSARDLGGSSYNSPLHF.

The gene calls are TRBV7-9 and TRBJ2-7, with a possible D match to TRBD1 (6 bases). Deletions cut 3 bases from V and 2 bases from J, with 11 bases between. The V gene's germline CDR1 is SEHNR and CDR2 FQNEAQ (reference sequence). The length of the CDR3 is 14 residues. DNA of the CDR3: TGTGCCAGCAGCTTTGGGGGCTCCACCTACGAGCAGTACTTC. This translates into CASSFGGSTYEQYF.

This clonotype was seen repeatedly, ten times or more. The chain carries TRBV7-8 and TRBJ1-2; tentatively, D is TRBD1 (5 bases). V lost 2 bases, J lost 7 bases, and 11 bases lay in between. The CDR3 runs 13 residues. The germline gives CDR1 SGHVS, CDR2 FQNEAQ. The CDR3 spells CASSLIEGSGYTF. For the CDR3, the DNA is TGTGCCAGCAGCTTAATTGAGGGGAGTGGCTACACCTTC.

The V gene is TRBV19, the J gene TRBJ1-5, with no clear D. This CDR3 has 13 amino acids. V was clipped by 5 bases and J by 4 bases, with 9 bases between them. The germline CDR1 and CDR2 sequences are LNHDA and SQIVND (reference sequence). This chain's CDR3 is CASSRQKNQPQHF. The CDR3 DNA follows: TGTGCCAGTAGTCGGCAGAAAAATCAGCCCCAGCATTTT.